This T cell receptor beta chain was sequenced during a study of shared clonotypes between healthy human individuals. Study at large: Three plates were used per donor for CD4 naive, three for CD4 memory, two for CD8 naive and one for CD8 memory.

Measured with immunoSEQ multiplex PCR; TCRdb has only the in-frame clones, and not every one. In the table there are millions of clones, approximately 94% of which are singletons. With 4 bases removed from V and 5 bases from J, the gap between germline ends came to 14 bases. Germline V gene data show CDR1 as MNHEY and CDR2 as SMNVEV (reference sequence). This CDR3 comprises 15 residues. The naive CD8 subset, CD45RO-negative cells positively selected for CCR7, excluded terminally differentiated effector memory CD45RA+ cells. Whole-study results and caveats: Richness estimates generally favored naive over memory subsets. It was observed that about 5% of naive CD4 clonotypes were shared across several donors.

Worth noting for this clone: Its antigen is undetermined.

The sequencing sample was made of naive CD8+ T cells sorted from blood. This sequence joins TRBV27 and TRBJ1-4; D is perhaps TRBD1 (5 bases). The sequence was collected from a man between 18 and 29 years old in good health. CDR3 sequence (DNA): TGTGCCAGCAGTTCCGTCGGGACGGGGAATGAAAAACTGTTTTTT. Translating it yields CASSSVGTGNEKLFF.